Detailed here is one TCR beta chain. This clonotype appeared a few times. Its antigen is still unknown. A much larger clone is a single base away; this may be a read error. TCR beta CDR3 regions were amplified from RNA transcripts for repertoire sequencing. The first round was an RT-PCR using HTBI primers with the Qiagen OneStep RT-PCR kit, and this first round was followed by a second-round multiplex PCR, then size selection and purification. Sequencing of the libraries was carried out on an Illumina HiSeq2000 in paired-end mode with 100 bp reads. Per the source publication's procedure: SOAPnuke was used to process the reads, removing any read that contained adapters or uncalled bases, had a mean Phred below 15, or lacked an exact match to the constant primer or identifier. COPE v1.2.5 was used to merge high-quality paired reads. Each unique nucleotide sequence was treated as a clonotype, and MiTCR v1.1 was used to align the clonotypes to the IMGT TRB V, D and J references. Analysis was restricted to V-J combinations with a frequency above 0.0001, which covered 98% to 99.2% of repertoires. A TCR clonal expansion and chaos score per V-J combination was defined as the ratio of F50 clonal expansion to chaos observed in the TCRdist matrix. Features were reduced by Welch's t-statistics and random forest to over 10 V-J combinations, which fed a naive Bayes classifier. The Morisita-Horn index was used to measure how similar the thyroid and blood repertoires were. In TCRdb, the public reads were trimmed at Q25 with fastp and aligned with MiXCR, with productive beta chains retained. Under each unique CDR3 protein, matching rows form one entry showing the most common genes and DNA. TCRdb's processing, not the authors' own work, is the source of the V and J calls. This sample has 900,000 to 1,200,000 distinct CDR3 sequences in its table, and about 36% of those were observed once. Clones ranked in the top ten supply 11% of the sample.

Hyperthyroidism patients were newly diagnosed, with disease duration under 2 months, and aged 18 to 65 years. Anyone with other autoimmune diseases, uncontrolled infections, pregnancy or lactation was excluded from the study. Clinical symptoms, serum thyroxine, TRAb, thyroid ultrasound and orbital computed tomography formed the basis of the diagnosis. Total RNA was extracted using Trizol reagent, and RNA quality was checked on an Agilent 2100 Bioanalyzer. CDR1 and CDR2 are drawn from the germline V gene: SNHLY, FYNNEI. The CDR3 numbers 14 residues from cysteine through phenylalanine. Kept here is only the CDR3 DNA, which spans 42 bases and is read in frame from base 1. The junction shows trimming of 3 bases on V and 13 bases on J, and the gene matches do not reach 11 bases of it. These data belong to a study of Graves' ophthalmopathy and Graves' hyperthyroidism (dated by TCRdb to 2017 to 2018). At the level of the whole study: Hyperthyroidism was considered stable if no progression to ophthalmopathy occurred within 18 months of follow-up. To tell Graves' ophthalmopathy apart from Graves' hyperthyroidism, and to predict which patients would progress to ophthalmopathy, the study relied on TCR beta repertoire signatures. In total, 135 blood samples were TCR-sequenced: some 40 ophthalmopathy, some 75 hyperthyroidism and some 17 hyperthyroidism-to-ophthalmopathy patients. To explore V-J signatures that separate ophthalmopathy from hyperthyroidism, a discovery set of about a hundred patients was enrolled, consisting of about 43 with ophthalmopathy and under 65 with stable hyperthyroidism. For independent validation, a separate cohort was made up of 18 hyperthyroidism patients plus 17 patients who later progressed from hyperthyroidism to ophthalmopathy. In about 6 hyperthyroidism patients, the T-cell repertoire of thyroid tissue was compared with the T-cell repertoire of blood. Once sampling was done, hyperthyroidism patients were given methimazole at a starting dose of 30 mg daily, while ophthalmopathy patients were given high-dose intravenous methylprednisolone.

Broader findings and caveats from the paper: Sample size was not statistically predetermined, and group allocation was not concealed from the investigators. In validation, the model predicted ophthalmopathy progression with nearly 71% sensitivity and 72% to 80% specificity; roughly eleven predicted patients were CT-confirmed with GO in a median of approximately 6.2 months. The 13-signature model separated ophthalmopathy from stable hyperthyroidism with approximately 90% sensitivity and roughly 84% specificity in cross-validation, and 80%/75% in the test set. Most expanded thyroid clonotypes with a frequency above 0.001 also appeared in blood, which suggests that blood repertoires may reflect the immune response in the thyroid.

The sequence links TRBV2 to TRBJ2-5; TRBD2 fits 10 bases in the junction. Sample: peripheral blood or thyroid tissue (not recorded which). This TCR was recovered from an adult man with Graves' hyperthyroidism. Here the CDR3 is given as CASSESLAGDIRYF. The DNA is as follows: TGTGCCAGCAGTGAGAGCCTAGCGGGAGACATCCGGTACTTC.